This is a list of T cell receptor beta chains from one sample in a study of OX40 agonist ivuxolimab in advanced cancers. Clones were read by immunoSEQ multiplex PCR, and TCRdb kept only the in-frame ones, dropping some. The sample shows 78,000 or so clones, around nine tenths of them seen only once. Sequenced here: CD4+ or CD8+ T cells sorted from blood, sampled in a trial of the OX40 agonist ivuxolimab. All receptors derive from an adult with an advanced solid tumor such as melanoma, head and neck, liver or kidney cancer. The CDR3 runs from the conserved cysteine through the conserved F or W. The D gene is left open where the match is weak. A clone size is listed for some rows: how often the clone was seen (once, few, many), or a class if it is expanded.

size | D | J | V | CDR3 | DNA
- | TRBD1 | TRBJ1-4 | TRBV27 | CASSFSGQGERFF | TGTGCCAGCAGTTTCTCTGGGCAGGGGGAAAGGTTTTTT
- | - | TRBJ1-6 | TRBV19 | CASRVEGGSPLHF | TGTGCCAGCCGGGTCGAAGGGGGTTCACCCCTCCACTTT
- | - | TRBJ2-7 | TRBV5-1 | CASSHSSYEQYF | TGCGCCAGCAGTCATAGCTCCTACGAGCAGTACTTC
few | TRBD2 | TRBJ2-3 | TRBV9 | CASSVESSGVQADTQYF | TGTGCCAGCAGCGTAGAGTCTAGCGGGGTTCAAGCAGATACGCAGTATTTT
- | TRBD1 | TRBJ1-6 | TRBV5-6 | CASSLWGQGNSPLHF | TGTGCCAGCAGCTTGTGGGGACAGGGTAATTCACCCCTCCACTTT
- | TRBD2 | TRBJ2-7 | TRBV5-1 | CASSLEAGAYEQYF | TGCGCCAGCAGCTTGGAGGCGGGAGCCTACGAGCAGTACTTC
- | - | TRBJ2-2 | TRBV6-6 | CASSRGTRRGELFF | TGTGCCAGCAGTCGAGGGACTCGGAGGGGGGAGCTGTTTTTT
- | - | TRBJ2-3 | TRBV19 | CASSTSGGTDTQYF | TGTGCCAGTAGTACCTCCGGGGGAACAGATACGCAGTATTTT
- | - | TRBJ1-1 | TRBV5-6 | CASSFRRTNTEAFF | TGTGCCAGCAGCTTCCGACGGACAAACACTGAAGCTTTCTTT
- | - | TRBJ1-5 | TRBV5-6 | CASSLRGDGNQPQHF | TGTGCCAGCAGCTTGAGGGGCGACGGCAATCAGCCCCAGCATTTT
- | TRBD1 | TRBJ1-1 | TRBV5-6 | CASSLGDRAGTEAFF | TGTGCCAGCAGCTTGGGGGACAGGGCGGGGACTGAAGCTTTCTTT
- | TRBD2 | TRBJ2-1 | TRBV9 | CASSVGGGAYNEQFF | TGTGCCAGCAGCGTAGGGGGAGGGGCCTACAATGAGCAGTTCTTC
- | - | TRBJ1-5 | TRBV7-9 | CASSSGSNQPQHF | TGTGCCAGCAGCTCCGGGAGCAATCAGCCCCAGCATTTT
- | - | TRBJ1-2 | TRBV4-3 | CASSQRGIHDGYTF | TGCGCCAGCAGCCAAAGGGGAATTCATGATGGCTACACCTTC
- | TRBD2 | TRBJ2-7 | TRBV11-1 | CASSLGVAGAGYEQYF | TGTGCCAGCAGCTTAGGAGTAGCGGGAGCTGGATACGAGCAGTACTTC
- | - | TRBJ1-2 | TRBV19 | CASSTQGRDGYTF | TGTGCCAGTAGTACGCAGGGGAGGGATGGCTACACCTTC
- | TRBD1 | TRBJ2-7 | TRBV28 | CAIQKGAEQYF | TGTGCCATCCAAAAGGGGGCCGAGCAGTACTTC
few | TRBD2 | TRBJ2-5 | TRBV19 | CASGGLAGQETQYF | TGTGCCAGTGGCGGGCTAGCGGGCCAAGAGACCCAGTACTTC
- | TRBD1 | TRBJ2-2 | TRBV11-3 | CASSPKRGQGTGELFF | TGTGCCAGCAGCCCGAAAAGGGGGCAGGGCACCGGGGAGCTGTTTTTT
- | - | TRBJ2-1 | TRBV28 | CASSSPGRNNEQFF | TGTGCCAGCAGTTCGCCCGGGAGAAACAATGAGCAGTTCTTC
- | - | TRBJ1-2 | TRBV28 | CASSPTLQASGYGYTF | TGTGCCAGCAGTCCTACTCTACAGGCCTCTGGGTATGGCTACACCTTC